A selection of T cell receptor beta chains follows, all from one sample in a study of cytomegalovirus exposure and HLA in healthy donors. The assay was immunoSEQ multiplex PCR, and TCRdb's table has in-frame clones only and misses some. The sample carries roughly 300,000 clones, about 90% recorded once. The sample comprised PBMCs. The receptor source for this set is a woman between 25 and 40 years old in good health and CMV-seropositive. The CDR3 runs from the conserved cysteine through the conserved F or W. The order of the fields is J gene, clone size, V gene, CDR3 protein. Rows may omit the clone size; those that give it use once, few, many or a size class.

>TRBJ1-1|.|TRBV6-5
CASSYTGQYTEAFF
>TRBJ1-2|.|TRBV28
CASSIVNRVVYGYTF
>TRBJ2-3|.|TRBV7-3
CASRHGNTDTQYF
>TRBJ1-1|.|TRBV27
CASSSRGPGSRGTEAFF
>TRBJ1-6|.|TRBV9
CASTPSGGSPLHF
>TRBJ2-1|once|TRBV27
CASSLFRLAGSGNEQFF
>TRBJ1-5|.|TRBV4-1
CASSHRDSNQPQHF
>TRBJ1-3|few|TRBV2
CASSRQISGNTIYF
>TRBJ2-1|.|TRBV27
CASRVSGSPYNEQFF
>TRBJ2-6|.|TRBV6-5
CATKQTFSGANVLTF
>TRBJ2-1|.|TRBV5-4
CATLPRGGRAAHEQFF
>TRBJ1-4|.|TRBV6-5
CASSTLTFENEKLFF
>TRBJ2-1|.|TRBV4-3
CASSQSANSYNEQFF
>TRBJ1-2|.|TRBV11-2
CASSWTGEGGYTF
>TRBJ2-1|.|TRBV4-3
CASSQVSTNEQFF
>TRBJ1-4|.|TRBV29-1
CSVHTGGQPHVGLFF
>TRBJ2-3|.|TRBV7-6
CASSLTGGTQYF
>TRBJ2-1|.|TRBV20-1
CSASYEQFF
>TRBJ1-5|.|TRBV27
CASSLAGRIQPQHF
>TRBJ2-3|.|TRBV6-1
CASRPGGPTDTQYF
>TRBJ2-1|.|TRBV11-1
CASRSSYNEQFF
>TRBJ2-5|.|TRBV7-7
CASSPGGGAETQYF
>TRBJ1-6|.|TRBV7-9
CASSSSGDSNNSPLHF
>TRBJ2-2|.|TRBV5-1
CASRMGTTNTGELFF
>TRBJ1-5|.|TRBV28
CASSFGSGRGSNQPQHF
>TRBJ2-3|.|TRBV28
CASSLWVAGRGSTDTQYF
>TRBJ1-2|few|TRBV4-3
CASSQEGGRYGYTF
>TRBJ2-7|.|TRBV9
CASSARQSVSEQYF
>TRBJ2-7|.|TRBV11-2
CASRGQGKSYEQYF
>TRBJ2-1|once|TRBV28
CASSSAQGLAGGSYNEQFF
>TRBJ2-1|.|TRBV9
CASSGGTGFNEQFF
>TRBJ2-1|.|TRBV27
CASSWAPHYEQFF
>TRBJ2-5|.|TRBV27
CASSLTFRETQYF
>TRBJ2-7|.|TRBV2
CASSGRVSSGRAHEQYF
>TRBJ1-2|.|TRBV30
CAWSAIIGRGGYTF
>TRBJ2-1|once|TRBV5-1
CASSMTSAGYNEQFF
>TRBJ1-6|.|TRBV6-1
CASQETSNNSPLHF
>TRBJ1-2|.|TRBV13
CASSLGQGYDGYTF